This TCR beta chain comes out of a study of cytomegalovirus exposure and HLA in healthy donors (TCRdb year 2017). General notes on the study: According to an earlier analysis of 587 of the donors, 150 million to 200 million T cells yielded 90 million to 140 million unique TCR beta sequences and roughly 280 Gb of sequence data. A later genetic analysis took genome-wide SNP genotypes for about 65% of the 666 donors and used that subset as a discovery cohort. About 300 gigabases of sequencing data and around 85 million unique TCR sequences made up an early release that covered 500 to 700 HLA-typed donors. Every repertoire in the discovery cohort had been generated on one and the same sequencing platform. Using immunosequencing, the study profiled T cell repertoires from roughly 650 subjects and related those repertoires to cytomegalovirus serostatus. The study was designed to test whether signatures of past pathogen exposure could be identified by cataloging public T cell receptors. In addition to the first cohort of several hundred subjects, a separate validation cohort of 120 different subjects was used. To decide whether each TCR beta V gene segment behaved as functional or pseudogenic, an earlier analysis of some 540 of the donors relied on high-throughput TCR beta sequencing. Donor age, sex, ethnicity and CMV serostatus were compiled alongside the repertoire data. Typing coverage differed by locus: A, B, C, DRB1 and DQB1 were typed in about 629-630 donors, DQA1 in roughly 510, DPA1 in over 600, and DPB1 in around 490. In the later analysis, no new phenotypic data were used to find candidate immune exposures; instead, reliance was placed on TCR beta sequences and their occurrence across donors. Both class I and class II loci were covered by HLA typing, at four-digit resolution. Across about 380 genotyped donors of the cohort, an average of roughly 250,000 unique TCR beta nucleotide sequences per donor were sequenced, and roughly 17% of those sequences were non-productive. Several DR-DQ haplotypes were handled as single units for association and clustering because linkage in the cohort was strong. To predict cytomegalovirus infection status, the study brought together high-throughput TCR immunosequencing, statistical association of individual TCRs with disease status, and machine learning. Of the approximately 400 genotyped donors, 75% to 85% were placed in the genetic ancestry cluster associated with self-reported Caucasian donors. A later analysis re-examined previously published TCR beta repertoires from more than 550 donors and added high-resolution HLA genotyping to investigate patterns of TCR occurrence.

A note on this clone: Its cognate antigen has yet to be identified. Base qualities were left out, and no much larger clone turns up one base away.

Study-level results and caveats: Some IMGT-functional V segments, including TRBV6-2 and TRBV6-3, could not be told apart with the 87-base-pair reads, so those segments were excluded. Linkage disequilibrium might explain the correlated functional status among segregating V segments, but an unknown experimental factor could not be excluded. A group of highly shared sequence variants was considered likely to be a technical artifact of the sequencing pipeline. Sequencing depth was assumed to be roughly uniform across donors in the presence/absence analyses, though that assumption may not hold. The earlier analysis of approximately 540 of the donors excluded some 15 rarely observed V segments, including chromosome 9 orphons, because counts were too low. Compared with the approximately 670-donor mean, donors in an Asian-associated ancestry cluster had fewer N-insertions in productive TCRs, according to a later genetic analysis. The only immune exposure information available for the cohort was CMV serostatus. According to a later analysis, most CMV-associated TCR beta chains appeared to be HLA-restricted, and the HLA associations seemed to be driven largely by CMV exposure. In both the original and validation cohorts, the classifier was reported to diagnose cytomegalovirus status with high specificity and sensitivity. Because HLA typing was missing for some donors at each locus, association tests included only the typed subset. Most TCR sequences were observed very rarely across donors, whereas some public TCRs were present in many individuals. In a later analysis, 15,000 to 20,000 TCR beta sequences were associated with specific HLA alleles at a false discovery rate of 0.05. In a later analysis, HLA-associated TCR beta chains showed more clonal expansion and lower generation probabilities than non-associated chains that were equally common. According to the authors, the approach could potentially be generalized to other disease states and immunological phenotypes. When HLA alleles, especially DR and DQ, strongly co-occurred, TCR associations were difficult to assign to individual alleles. Broadly in line with IMGT annotations, most TCR beta V segments showed up in productive rearrangements about 90% or about 30% of the time in an earlier analysis of 587 of the donors. According to a later analysis, TCR association rates differed among HLA loci, with DRB1 alleles showing the most associated TCRs and HLA-C alleles showing the fewest. A further reported finding was that TCR beta sequences accurately predicted the HLA-A and HLA-B alleles for most subjects in the first cohort. The study gave a list of under 200 TCR beta chains associated with cytomegalovirus. In this cohort, only TCR beta chains were sequenced, and detectable features were limited by the absence of alpha or paired-chain data. In a later genetic analysis, a missense DCLRE1C variant was associated with V-gene and J-gene trimming of TCR beta chains, and the association was replicated in an independent cohort. A few of the identified cytomegalovirus-associated TCR beta chains were confirmed in vitro to be specific for cytomegalovirus antigens. According to a later analysis, parvovirus B19, influenza, CMV and Epstein-Barr virus appeared linked to several top co-occurrence clusters.

CDR1 and CDR2 (LNHDA, SQIVND) derive from the germline V gene (reference sequence). V is pruned by 6 bases and J by 4 bases, leaving 2 bases of the junction without a gene match. From its cysteine to its phenylalanine, the CDR3 spans 14 amino acids. Only CDR3 DNA remains: 42 bases, in frame from the first base. The protocol used for the library was the immunoSEQ multiplex PCR assay. For the multiplex PCR, a mixture combining 60 forward primers for TCR Vbeta segments and 13 reverse primers for TCR Jbeta segments was used. The CDR3 region of rearranged TCR beta genes was amplified from genomic DNA with a multiplex PCR assay. The Illumina HiSeq System was used to sequence the amplified TCR beta libraries as 87-base-pair reads. In the original analysis: Across the 500 to 750 repertoires, a later analysis counted roughly 77 million unique TCR beta chains, roughly 11 million of which were shared by at least two donors. Raw reads were error-corrected and collapsed into unique sequences with a nearest-neighbor algorithm that merged closely related sequences to remove PCR and sequencing errors. CDR3 sequences were aligned to IMGT reference sequences to assign V, D and J gene segments. For a sequence to be retained, a match of at least six nucleotides to both a V gene segment and a J gene segment was required. A rearrangement counted as productive if the CDR3 had no stop codons and remained in frame with V and J, and every other rearrangement counted as non-productive. CDR3 was defined according to IMGT convention as the region running from the second conserved V-encoded cysteine to the conserved J-encoded phenylalanine. The earlier analysis of fewer than 700 of the donors excluded sequences that lacked an unambiguous match to a single V gene segment. In an earlier analysis of 587 of the donors, V segments were called functional above 56.7% productive rearrangements and were called segregating when the between-donor standard deviation exceeded 5%. A statistical classification framework was developed to diagnose cytomegalovirus status using the catalog of TCR beta chain sequences. In a later analysis, TCR nucleotide sequences were compared against IMGT/GENE-DB human TR gene sequences so that V and J genes could be assigned. A later analysis assigned CDR3 sequences and most-parsimonious VDJ recombination scenarios with the TCRdist pipeline. In a later analysis, every TCR beta chain was defined by the combination of its CDR3 amino acid sequence and its V-gene family, and reads without a unique V-gene family were dropped. To address suspected cross-contamination and a sequencing artifact, a later analysis removed a few hundred highly shared, low-generation-probability nucleotide sequences. In a later analysis, a clonal expansion index for each public chain was calculated from normalized within-repertoire ranks of inferred template counts. Generation probabilities in a later analysis came from a VDJ recombination model fitted to out-of-frame rearrangements, and those results were checked against IGoR. In a later analysis, TCR-TCR, TCR-HLA and TCR-CMV co-occurrence was scored with hypergeometric tests, and a repertoire-size bias correction was applied to TCR pairs. In a later analysis, false discovery rates were estimated by permuting HLA or CMV assignments 20 times. In a later analysis, co-occurring TCRs were grouped using DBSCAN, with TCRdist sequence similarity added in when clustering inside HLA-allele-positive subsets. Co-occurrence clustering excluded repertoires with fewer than 30,000 or more than 120,000 public chains, plus five with anomalous nucleotide sharing. TCRdb carries this immuneACCESS record with in-frame sequences only. Its versions omit some clonotypes, under half of them owing to an unresolved V gene in the studies checked, with the rest unexplained. The D gene and trimming were derived from the DNA, and the V and J assignments and clone size from that table. The sample data list some 170,000 clones, and roughly 79% of these were observed just once. The ten top clones hold roughly 9.7% of the sample.

In total, around 600 healthy bone marrow donors made up the cohort. At the time of sampling, all cohort members were nominally healthy, though unrecorded immune exposures were likely present. The donor was CMV seropositive and was included in the group of 250 to 300 seropositive cohort members. Every donor gave a peripheral blood sample, and the peripheral blood mononuclear cells from that sample were used for TCR beta sequencing. The Qiagen DNeasy Blood Extraction Kit was used to extract genomic DNA from the blood cell samples. The sequence was collected from a man between 18 and 29 years old in good health and CMV-seropositive. The chain couples TRBV19 to TRBJ1-5; TRBD1 agrees with 11 junctional bases. Sequenced: PBMCs. The sequenced DNA is TGTGCCAGTAGGGGGACAGGGGGAAATCAGCCCCAGCATTTT. Its product reads: CASRGTGGNQPQHF.